One T cell receptor beta chain is described in this entry. The germline CDR1 and CDR2 sequences are SGHTA and FQGNSA. V lost 1 base and J lost 0, with 15 bases in between. There are 18 residues in the CDR3. Libraries were prepared by immunoSEQ multiplex PCR; TCRdb keeps only in-frame clonotypes and omits some of them. The sample has 65,000 to 100,000 clones; about 88% are singletons. The data are from a study of blood T cell repertoires in COVID-19. Study context: Samples came from the United States, Italy and Spain, spanning acute and convalescent COVID-19.

V usage is TRBV7-2 and J usage is TRBJ2-2; D perhaps matches TRBD2 (6 bases). Input material: peripheral blood. The receptor comes from a man aged 45 to 65 with acute or convalescent COVID-19. CDR3 sequence reads: CASSLVAGGGANTGELFF. CDR3 DNA sequence: TGTGCCAGCAGCTTAGTAGCAGGAGGCGGGGCGAACACCGGGGAGCTGTTTTTT.